The rows below give T cell receptor beta chains drawn from one sample of a study of T cells in localized non-small cell lung cancer. Clones were read by immunoSEQ multiplex PCR, and TCRdb kept only the in-frame ones, dropping some. The profile covers about 59,000 clones, with roughly 92% appearing a single time and just under 20% taken by the ten largest. The material was peripheral blood, obtained before any cancer treatment. Receptors were obtained from a man between 40 and 69 years old with stage I lung adenocarcinoma. CDR3s include the opening cysteine and the closing phenylalanine or tryptophan. Fields, in order: CDR3 DNA, CDR3 protein, J gene, V gene, D gene, clone size. A D gene is named only where the DNA matches it firmly. Size is omitted from some rows. Given values are once, few, many or a class for expanded clones.

DNA: TGCGCCAGCAGCTTCGGAACACCCCCCTACGAGCAGTACTTC
CDR3: CASSFGTPPYEQYF
J: TRBJ2-7
V: TRBV5-1
D: -
size: -

DNA: TGCGCCAGCAGCTTGAGTGGCCACTACGAGCAGTACTTC
CDR3: CASSLSGHYEQYF
J: TRBJ2-7
V: TRBV5-1
D: -
size: -

DNA: TGTGCCAGCAGCTTAGGACTAGCGGGAGTGTATGAGCAGTTCTTC
CDR3: CASSLGLAGVYEQFF
J: TRBJ2-1
V: TRBV11-2
D: TRBD2
size: -

DNA: TGTGCCAGCCTGGGTAGCAATCAGCCCCAGCATTTT
CDR3: CASLGSNQPQHF
J: TRBJ1-5
V: TRBV28
D: -
size: -

DNA: TGTGCCAGCAGCTTAGTCGCGGGAGTTATTGAGCAGTACTTC
CDR3: CASSLVAGVIEQYF
J: TRBJ2-7
V: TRBV11-2
D: TRBD2
size: -

DNA: TGTGCCAGCAGTTCGGGACTAGCCCTAGATACGCAGTATTTT
CDR3: CASSSGLALDTQYF
J: TRBJ2-3
V: TRBV27
D: TRBD2
size: once

DNA: TGTGCCAGCAGCTTAACAAGCGGGAGCATTCGCAATGAGCAGTTCTTC
CDR3: CASSLTSGSIRNEQFF
J: TRBJ2-1
V: TRBV7-9
D: TRBD2
size: -

DNA: TGTGCCAGCAGCTTCCTCCTAGGGTCAGGTGAGCAGTTCTTC
CDR3: CASSFLLGSGEQFF
J: TRBJ2-1
V: TRBV7-9
D: -
size: -

DNA: TGTGCCAGTGGACAGGTTCCCTACGAGCAGTACTTC
CDR3: CASGQVPYEQYF
J: TRBJ2-7
V: TRBV19
D: TRBD1
size: few

DNA: TGTGCCAGCAGTGAATGGGGGGAGCAGTTCTTC
CDR3: CASSEWGEQFF
J: TRBJ2-1
V: TRBV2
D: -
size: -

DNA: TGTGCCAGCAGCTTTTCCGGGGGCCCTGGCAATGAGCAGTTCTTC
CDR3: CASSFSGGPGNEQFF
J: TRBJ2-1
V: TRBV7-2
D: -
size: -

DNA: TGTGCCATCAGTGAAGGGAGTGCCCAGCCCCAGCATTTT
CDR3: CAISEGSAQPQHF
J: TRBJ1-5
V: TRBV10-3
D: -
size: -

DNA: TGCGCCAGCAGCCAAGACATGACTAGCGGGAGGCTGAACGAGCAGTACTTC
CDR3: CASSQDMTSGRLNEQYF
J: TRBJ2-7
V: TRBV4-3
D: TRBD2
size: -

DNA: TGTGCCAGCAGCCCACCGGGTGGAAACACCATATATTTT
CDR3: CASSPPGGNTIYF
J: TRBJ1-3
V: TRBV7-6
D: -
size: -

DNA: TGTGCCAGCAATCTACAGGGTCTCACTGAAGCTTTCTTT
CDR3: CASNLQGLTEAFF
J: TRBJ1-1
V: TRBV2
D: -
size: -

DNA: TGCAGCGTTGAGCTAGCGGGAGGAGCCTACGAGCAGTACTTC
CDR3: CSVELAGGAYEQYF
J: TRBJ2-7
V: TRBV29-1
D: TRBD2
size: -

DNA: TGTGCCTGGAGTGTAGGGGCAGATGAAGCTTTCTTT
CDR3: CAWSVGADEAFF
J: TRBJ1-1
V: TRBV30
D: -
size: -

DNA: TGTGCCAGCTCACCGGGACAGGGGAGCTACGAGCAGTACTTC
CDR3: CASSPGQGSYEQYF
J: TRBJ2-7
V: TRBV18
D: TRBD1
size: -

DNA: TGTGCCCGGAGTATCCAAGGCTATGGCTACACCTTC
CDR3: CARSIQGYGYTF
J: TRBJ1-2
V: TRBV30
D: -
size: -

DNA: TGCAGCGTTGAAGTTGTAGCCCTAGGAAACACCATATATTTT
CDR3: CSVEVVALGNTIYF
J: TRBJ1-3
V: TRBV29-1
D: -
size: -

DNA: TGTGCCAGCAGCGAAAGGGACACCTCCTATGGCTACACCTTC
CDR3: CASSERDTSYGYTF
J: TRBJ1-2
V: TRBV6-5
D: -
size: -

DNA: TGTGCCAGCAGTGGAGGTTTCGGGACAAGGTCAGATACGCAGTATTTT
CDR3: CASSGGFGTRSDTQYF
J: TRBJ2-3
V: TRBV9
D: -
size: -

DNA: TGTGCCAGCAGTGTTGCGGGTAACGGAAACACCATATATTTT
CDR3: CASSVAGNGNTIYF
J: TRBJ1-3
V: TRBV2
D: -
size: -

DNA: TGTGCCAGTAGTAAGGACAGGAGACAAGAGACCCAGTACTTC
CDR3: CASSKDRRQETQYF
J: TRBJ2-5
V: TRBV19
D: TRBD1
size: -

DNA: TGTGCCAGCAGGGGCCCGGCCGGAATGGAAAAACTGTTTTTT
CDR3: CASRGPAGMEKLFF
J: TRBJ1-4
V: TRBV2
D: -
size: -

DNA: TGTGCCAGCAGTTACTCGATAGGGGCGGGCACTGAAGCTTTCTTT
CDR3: CASSYSIGAGTEAFF
J: TRBJ1-1
V: TRBV6-5
D: -
size: -

DNA: TGTGCCAGCAGCCTAACCGGGCCCCAAATACGAGCTTTCTTT
CDR3: CASSLTGPQIRAFF
J: TRBJ1-1
V: TRBV11-2
D: -
size: once

DNA: TGTGCCAGCAGCACGCCCCAGGGGGGAGGCACTGAAGCTTTCTTT
CDR3: CASSTPQGGGTEAFF
J: TRBJ1-1
V: TRBV7-2
D: TRBD1
size: -

DNA: TGTGCCAGCAGTACCACCACCCGGTTCCCGTACGAGCAGTACTTC
CDR3: CASSTTTRFPYEQYF
J: TRBJ2-7
V: TRBV6-5
D: -
size: -

DNA: TGTGCCAGCAGCGTAGCTGCTACCGTAAGCTCCTACGAGCAGTACTTC
CDR3: CASSVAATVSSYEQYF
J: TRBJ2-7
V: TRBV9
D: -
size: -

DNA: TGTGCCAGCAGCTTAGAAGCCGACGGCTATGGCTACACCTTC
CDR3: CASSLEADGYGYTF
J: TRBJ1-2
V: TRBV11-2
D: -
size: -

DNA: TGTGCCAGCAGCCTCAGGGGGGCGCGCGAGCAGTACTTC
CDR3: CASSLRGAREQYF
J: TRBJ2-7
V: TRBV27
D: -
size: -

DNA: TGTGCCAGCAGCTTAGCGGGCGGACAGGGGTCTGGCAATGAGCAGTTCTTC
CDR3: CASSLAGGQGSGNEQFF
J: TRBJ2-1
V: TRBV7-8
D: TRBD1
size: -

DNA: TGCGCCAGCAGCTTGGACAGGGAAGCTTTCTTT
CDR3: CASSLDREAFF
J: TRBJ1-1
V: TRBV5-1
D: -
size: -

DNA: TGTGCTAGTGGTTTGGGGTTAGGGGGAACGGGTGATACGCAGTATTTT
CDR3: CASGLGLGGTGDTQYF
J: TRBJ2-3
V: TRBV12-5
D: -
size: -

DNA: TGTGCCAGCAGACTAGCGGGAGGGAGCACCGGGGAGCTGTTTTTT
CDR3: CASRLAGGSTGELFF
J: TRBJ2-2
V: TRBV5-4
D: TRBD2
size: -

DNA: TGTGCCAGCAGCCCCAACCCTACAGATACGCAGTATTTT
CDR3: CASSPNPTDTQYF
J: TRBJ2-3
V: TRBV9
D: -
size: -

DNA: TGCGCCAGCACCAAGGTAGAGGGCACAGATACGCAGTATTTT
CDR3: CASTKVEGTDTQYF
J: TRBJ2-3
V: TRBV5-1
D: -
size: -

DNA: TGTGCCAGCAGCACGGACAGGGTGAATACGCAGTATTTT
CDR3: CASSTDRVNTQYF
J: TRBJ2-3
V: TRBV5-4
D: TRBD1
size: once

DNA: TGCAGTGCTAGAGATGTGGGACAGGAGTTCTTC
CDR3: CSARDVGQEFF
J: TRBJ2-1
V: TRBV20-1
D: TRBD1
size: -